A selection of T cell receptor beta chains follows, all from one sample in a study of T cell responses to AZD1222 COVID-19 vaccine. Produced via immunoSEQ multiplex PCR; TCRdb's table is partial and in-frame only. The data show some 170,000 clones, with just over 90% seen just once and about 3% held by the top ten. The sequences come from peripheral blood, collected on day 0 of AZD1222 vaccination. The receptors were gathered from an adult in good health. CDR3s leave out the opening cysteine and the closing phenylalanine or tryptophan. The order of the fields is CDR3 length, V gene, clone size, J gene, CDR3 protein. Only some rows state a clone size, as once, few, many or a class for expanded clones.

length: 12; V: TRBV9; size: NA; J: TRBJ2-7; CDR3: ASSVGQGAYEQY
length: 13; V: TRBV27; size: NA; J: TRBJ2-7; CDR3: ASSFGTSGRDEQY
length: 14; V: TRBV6-1; size: NA; J: TRBJ1-4; CDR3: ASSEGSGGANEKLF
length: 12; V: TRBV6-5; size: NA; J: TRBJ1-4; CDR3: ASSSTGTNEKLF
length: 10; V: TRBV12-3/TRBV12-4; size: NA; J: TRBJ2-7; CDR3: ASSPDTYEQY
length: 10; V: TRBV12-3/TRBV12-4; size: NA; J: TRBJ2-2; CDR3: ASSLSGWGLF
length: 11; V: TRBV27; size: NA; J: TRBJ2-2; CDR3: ASSLIISGELF
length: 13; V: TRBV7-9; size: NA; J: TRBJ2-1; CDR3: ASSLGLALPPEQF
length: 11; V: TRBV3-1/TRBV3-2; size: NA; J: TRBJ1-1; CDR3: ASSLQLNTEAF
length: 12; V: TRBV5-1; size: NA; J: TRBJ1-2; CDR3: ASTIDGVNYGYT
length: 13; V: TRBV27; size: NA; J: TRBJ2-1; CDR3: ASSAGTSGTDEQF
length: 12; V: TRBV2; size: medium-sized; J: TRBJ2-7; CDR3: ASSGLGSSYEQY
length: 12; V: TRBV27; size: NA; J: TRBJ2-7; CDR3: ASSSGSGPYEQY
length: 13; V: TRBV5-5; size: NA; J: TRBJ1-1; CDR3: ASSSGDSMNTEAF
length: 13; V: TRBV18; size: NA; J: TRBJ1-1; CDR3: ASSPRVQGVDEAF
length: 13; V: TRBV5-5; size: NA; J: TRBJ1-3; CDR3: ASSFTGQTGNTIY
length: 13; V: TRBV5-4; size: NA; J: TRBJ2-1; CDR3: ASATSGGVYNEQF
length: 13; V: TRBV3-1/TRBV3-2; size: NA; J: TRBJ1-5; CDR3: ASSQDRAENQPQH
length: 12; V: TRBV5-4; size: NA; J: TRBJ2-5; CDR3: ASSIKREQETQY
length: 13; V: TRBV5-6; size: NA; J: TRBJ2-3; CDR3: ATTRGRSRTDTQY
length: 13; V: TRBV18; size: NA; J: TRBJ1-1; CDR3: ASSPTDRVRTEAF
length: 11; V: TRBV29-1; size: NA; J: TRBJ2-5; CDR3: SVVGLLQETQY
length: 13; V: TRBV10-1; size: NA; J: TRBJ2-1; CDR3: ASSLAGGPNNEQF
length: 11; V: TRBV30; size: NA; J: TRBJ1-2; CDR3: AWSAGTAYGYT
length: 11; V: TRBV10-1; size: NA; J: TRBJ1-1; CDR3: ASSESPGTEAF